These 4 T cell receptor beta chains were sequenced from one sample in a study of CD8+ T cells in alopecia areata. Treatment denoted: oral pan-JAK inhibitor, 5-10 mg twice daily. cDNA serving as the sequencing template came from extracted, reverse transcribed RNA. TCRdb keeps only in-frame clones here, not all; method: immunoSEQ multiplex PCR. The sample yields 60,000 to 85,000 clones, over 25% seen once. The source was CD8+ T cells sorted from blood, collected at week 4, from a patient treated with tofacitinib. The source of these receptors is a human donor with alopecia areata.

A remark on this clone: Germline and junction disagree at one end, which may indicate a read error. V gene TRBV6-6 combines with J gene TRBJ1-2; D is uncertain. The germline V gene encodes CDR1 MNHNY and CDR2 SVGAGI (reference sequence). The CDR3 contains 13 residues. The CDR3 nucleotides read TGTGCCAGCGGTTACTCCGGGGAGTCTGGGTACACCTTC. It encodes CASGYSGESGYTF.

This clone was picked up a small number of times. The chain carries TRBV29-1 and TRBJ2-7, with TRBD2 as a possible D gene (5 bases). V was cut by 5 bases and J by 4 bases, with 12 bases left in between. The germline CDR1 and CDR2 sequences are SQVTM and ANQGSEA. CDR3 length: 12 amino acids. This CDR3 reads CSVSGERYEQYF. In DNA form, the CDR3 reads TGCAGCGTTTCTGGAGAGCGGTACGAGCAGTACTTC.

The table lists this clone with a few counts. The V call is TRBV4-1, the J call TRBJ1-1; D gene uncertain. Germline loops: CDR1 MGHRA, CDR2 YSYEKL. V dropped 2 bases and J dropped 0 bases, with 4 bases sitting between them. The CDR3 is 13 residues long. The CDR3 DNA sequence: TGCGCCAGCAGCCAATATATGAACACTGAAGCTTTCTTT. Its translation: CASSQYMNTEAFF.

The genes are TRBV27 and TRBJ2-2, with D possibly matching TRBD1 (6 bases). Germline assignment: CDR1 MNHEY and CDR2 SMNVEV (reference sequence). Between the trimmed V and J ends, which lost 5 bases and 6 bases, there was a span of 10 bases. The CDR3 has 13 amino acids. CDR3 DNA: TGTGCCAGCAGTGTTACAGGGTCCGGGGAGCTGTTTTTT. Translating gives CASSVTGSGELFF.